This T cell receptor beta chain was found in a study of regulatory T cells in long-lasting Graves disease. Study results and caveats: Persistent disease favored TRBV28, TRBJ1-2 and TRBJ2-5. Authors noted too few samples as a limitation.

This clonotype was counted at least ten times. The antigen is undetermined. The CDR3 runs 13 residues. Germline V CDR1 and CDR2: MNHEY, SMNVEV (reference sequence). V was cut by 8 bases and J by 6 bases, with 11 bases left in between. Arm-PCR with iRepertoire HTBI primers amplified the CDR3 regions for these TCR beta libraries. TCRdb reprocessed the multiplex PCR reads via MiXCR and lists one record per CDR3 protein. The repertoire holds over 450,000 distinct CDR3 sequences, with roughly a fifth as singletons. The time point: persistent/refractory GD, antithyroid drugs over 5 years with positive TRAb. With RNA extracted from PBMCs as input, the TCR library was made.

The sample in question was peripheral blood mononuclear cells (PBMCs), obtained when the disease was refractory, from a patient treated with antithyroid drugs. The receptor comes from a female donor with Graves disease. The J gene is TRBJ1-6, the V gene TRBV27, with a tentative D call TRBD1 (5 bases). The CDR3 DNA follows: TGTGCCAGCGGGACGGGATCTAATTCACCCCTCCACTTT. Protein: CASGTGSNSPLHF.